This T cell receptor beta chain is drawn from a study of blood T cell repertoires in COVID-19. Only in-frame clones appear in the TCRdb table, and some are missing; sequencing was by immunoSEQ multiplex PCR. The table shows 200,000 to 250,000 clones, with approximately 80% occurring only once. This clone has a single count. The CDR3 loop spans 11 amino acids. Germline assignment: CDR1 MNHEY and CDR2 SVGAGI. Trimming took off 6 bases at V and 7 bases at J, with 8 bases between the two ends. Source material: peripheral blood. The clonotype originates from a woman aged 80 or older with COVID-19, enrolled during active disease. The V call is TRBV6-5, the J call TRBJ2-3, with D possibly being TRBD2 (6 bases). The CDR3 sequence: CASRGGNTQYF. The CDR3 DNA follows: TGTGCCAGCAGGGGGGGAAATACGCAGTATTTT.